The subject of this entry is one T cell receptor beta chain. Its antigen is unidentified. CDR1 and CDR2 (germline): LNHDA, SQIVND (reference sequence). The CDR3 spans 17 residues. Unmatched junction bases numbered 16, after V lost 5 bases and J lost 3 bases. The sample belongs to a study of cytomegalovirus exposure and HLA in healthy donors. Study results and caveats: Certain indistinguishable V segments, among them TRBV6-2 and TRBV6-3, were excluded.

Both 60 Vbeta primers and 13 Jbeta primers went into the PCR. The method was immunoSEQ multiplex PCR; TCRdb's version includes in-frame clones alone and lacks a portion of them. The sample lists 100,000 to 150,000 clones, 70% to 85% occurring once. The sequenced sample was PBMCs. V is TRBV19 and J is TRBJ2-7, with 7 bases that match TRBD1. The TCR originated in a boy between 5 and 17 years old in good health and CMV-seronegative. The CDR3 DNA is TGTGCCAGTAGTGCCTCCTTCCCAGGGGGAGCTATCTACGAGCAGTACTTC. It yields the protein CASSASFPGGAIYEQYF.